This is a list of T cell receptor beta chains from one sample in a study of blood T cell repertoires in COVID-19. Method: immunoSEQ multiplex PCR; TCRdb's copy keeps in-frame clones and lacks some. The sample consists of approximately 120,000 clones, around three quarters of them appearing once. Material for sequencing was peripheral blood. Receptor source: a human donor in a cohort sampled during active or convalescent COVID-19. CDR3s include the opening cysteine and the closing phenylalanine or tryptophan. A D gene is named only where the DNA matches it firmly. A row's size may be missing; if present it is once, few, many or a size class.

d_gene	abundance	v_gene	j_gene	CDR3aa	CDR3nt
TRBD2	-	TRBV4-3	TRBJ2-7	CASSQSGGLAGLHEQYF	TGCGCCAGCAGCCAGAGCGGGGGACTAGCGGGTCTTCACGAGCAGTACTTC
TRBD2	-	TRBV28	TRBJ2-7	CASSRELAALKQYF	TGTGCCAGCAGTAGGGAGCTAGCGGCCCTAAAGCAGTACTTC
-	-	TRBV6-2/TRBV6-3	TRBJ1-5	CASSPYRTASTNQPQHF	TGTGCCAGCAGCCCTTATCGGACAGCAAGTACCAATCAGCCCCAGCATTTT
TRBD2	-	TRBV5-6	TRBJ2-3	CASSLELAGAFTDTQYF	TGTGCCAGCAGCTTGGAACTAGCGGGGGCCTTCACAGATACGCAGTATTTT
-	-	TRBV16	TRBJ1-1	CASSQSRGGGSEAFF	TGTGCCAGCAGCCAATCGAGGGGGGGCGGGTCTGAAGCTTTCTTT
TRBD2	-	TRBV9	TRBJ2-7	CASSKGGGGSYEQYF	TGTGCCAGCAGCAAAGGCGGGGGAGGCTCCTACGAGCAGTACTTC
-	-	TRBV7-9	TRBJ2-3	CASSPGTTPSTDTQYF	TGTGCCAGCAGCCCGGGGACAACCCCTAGCACAGATACGCAGTATTTT
-	-	TRBV24-1	TRBJ1-6	CATSTGSSSPLHF	TGTGCCACCAGCACAGGGTCGAGTTCACCCCTCCACTTT
-	once	TRBV27	TRBJ1-2	CASSLLQGYGLVEGYTF	TGTGCCAGCAGTTTGTTACAGGGTTATGGCTTGGTGGAAGGCTACACCTTC
TRBD1	few	TRBV6-6	TRBJ2-7	CASSYQGAYEQYF	TGTGCCAGCAGTTACCAGGGGGCTTACGAGCAGTACTTC
TRBD1	-	TRBV3-1/TRBV3-2	TRBJ1-4	CASSARRGFDEKLFF	TGTGCCAGCAGCGCCCGCAGGGGGTTTGATGAAAAACTGTTTTTT
TRBD1	-	TRBV5-1	TRBJ2-1	CASSPKPRTGISEDEQFF	TGCGCCAGCAGCCCTAAGCCCCGGACAGGTATCAGTGAAGATGAGCAGTTCTTC
-	-	TRBV6-5	TRBJ1-4	CASSRDNRGEKLFF	TGTGCCAGCAGTCGGGACAATAGGGGTGAAAAACTGTTTTTT
-	many	TRBV29-1	TRBJ2-7	CSVEGPGSYEQYF	TGCAGCGTTGAAGGACCGGGGTCCTACGAGCAGTACTTC
-	once	TRBV2	TRBJ1-1	CASSEATTEAFF	TGTGCCAGCAGTGAAGCGACAACTGAAGCTTTCTTT
-	few	TRBV12-5	TRBJ1-4	CASGLVPPPATNEKLFF	TGTGCTAGTGGTTTGGTACCCCCACCAGCAACTAATGAAAAACTGTTTTTT
-	-	TRBV19	TRBJ2-6	CASSVDNSGANVLTF	TGTGCCAGTAGTGTCGACAACTCTGGGGCCAACGTCCTGACTTTC
-	-	TRBV28	TRBJ2-7	CASSIYSYEQYF	TGTGCCAGCAGTATTTACTCCTACGAGCAGTACTTC
TRBD1	many	TRBV6-5	TRBJ1-2	CASSRDRGANYGYTF	TGTGCCAGCAGTCGGGACAGGGGAGCTAACTATGGCTACACCTTC
-	-	TRBV7-6	TRBJ2-5	CASSRGTRPMYQETQYF	TGTGCCAGCAGCCGTGGGACACGGCCAATGTACCAAGAGACCCAGTACTTC
TRBD2	-	TRBV28	TRBJ2-3	CASSLGLAGRGLYTDTQYF	TGTGCCAGCAGTTTAGGCCTAGCGGGAAGGGGGCTCTACACAGATACGCAGTATTTT
-	-	TRBV4-1	TRBJ2-1	CASSPHLANTYNEQFF	TGCGCCAGCAGCCCACATCTAGCGAATACCTACAATGAGCAGTTCTTC
-	-	TRBV6-1	TRBJ1-1	CASSEMFPAEAFF	TGTGCCAGCAGTGAAATGTTCCCCGCTGAAGCTTTCTTT
TRBD2	-	TRBV18	TRBJ2-7	CASSPKTRTSGTYEQYF	TGTGCCAGCTCACCTAAAACACGGACTAGCGGAACCTACGAGCAGTACTTC